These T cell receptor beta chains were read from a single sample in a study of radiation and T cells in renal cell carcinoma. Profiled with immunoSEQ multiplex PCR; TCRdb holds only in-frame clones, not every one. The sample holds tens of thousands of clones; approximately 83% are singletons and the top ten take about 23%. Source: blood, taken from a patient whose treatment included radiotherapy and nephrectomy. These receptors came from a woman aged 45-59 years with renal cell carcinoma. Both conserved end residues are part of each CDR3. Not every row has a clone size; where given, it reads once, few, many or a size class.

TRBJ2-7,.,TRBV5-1,CASSLEAPGQTSYEQYF
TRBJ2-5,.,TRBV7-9,CASSSIYNQETQYF
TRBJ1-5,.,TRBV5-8,CASSLGGGRSSNQPQHF
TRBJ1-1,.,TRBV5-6,CASSFISVNTEAFF
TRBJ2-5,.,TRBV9,CASSGTSGGRETQYF
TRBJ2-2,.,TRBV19,CASRGGGANTGELFF
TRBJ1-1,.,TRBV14,CASSQEVTGSEAFF
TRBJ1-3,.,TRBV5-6,CASSLLNTIYF
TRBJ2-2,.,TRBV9,CASSVGRVNTGELFF
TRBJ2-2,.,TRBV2,CASSAGVYTGELFF
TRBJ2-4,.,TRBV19,CASSMMNIQYF
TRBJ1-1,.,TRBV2,CASSVSAWNTEAFF
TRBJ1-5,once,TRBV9,CASSVGQGGNQPQHF
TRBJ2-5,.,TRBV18,CASSPSRGFQETQYF
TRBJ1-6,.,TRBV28,CASSGRTNSYNSPLHF
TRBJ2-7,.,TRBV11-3,CASSPGRQRSYEQYF
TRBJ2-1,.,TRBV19,CASSPGGSLTYNEQFF
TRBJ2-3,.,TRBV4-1,CASSQDSRYTDTQYF
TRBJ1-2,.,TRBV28,CASRVRTGGKGYTF
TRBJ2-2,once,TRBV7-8,CASSRRTGGRIPGELFF
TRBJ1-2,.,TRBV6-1,CASSESGLIREGYTF
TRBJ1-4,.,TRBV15,CATRTPATNEKLFF
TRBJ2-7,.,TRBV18,CASSPSRDSYEQYF
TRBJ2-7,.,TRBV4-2,CASSQEKGYEQYF
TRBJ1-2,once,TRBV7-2,CASSWGIGGNYGYTF
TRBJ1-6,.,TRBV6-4,CASSAQDNSPLHF
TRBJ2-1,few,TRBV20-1,CSAHEGQGQFF
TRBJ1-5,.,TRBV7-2,CASSLGEGNQPQHF
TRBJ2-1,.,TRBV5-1,CASSSDRDRFF
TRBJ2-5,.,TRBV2,CASRQHGHETQYF